This T cell receptor beta chain was sequenced during a study of cytomegalovirus exposure and HLA in healthy donors. About this clone itself: As yet, its antigen is unknown.

In the PCR, 60 Vbeta and 13 Jbeta primers were used. Using immunoSEQ multiplex PCR, the repertoire was profiled, and TCRdb retains in-frame clones only, with some absent. The data contain 200,000 to 250,000 clones, approximately 80% of them seen just once; the ten biggest clones take up over 0.5%. The germline V gene encodes CDR1 SNHLY and CDR2 FYNNEI. V gave up 4 bases and J gave up 0 bases, with 8 bases separating them. The CDR3 length is 14 residues. General study points: According to reports, the classifier identified cytomegalovirus status with high specificity and sensitivity. Under in vitro conditions, a few CMV-associated chains were confirmed as specific for CMV antigens.

This clonotype was obtained from a middle-aged woman in good health and CMV-seronegative. Specimen: PBMCs. V and J are TRBV2 and TRBJ2-3; D ambiguous. The CDR3 nucleotides read TGTGCCAGCAGTGTAGCTCTCAGCACAGATACGCAGTATTTT. This gives the protein CASSVALSTDTQYF.